Included here is one T cell receptor beta chain sequence, with context. As yet, its antigen is unknown. The data were obtained in a study of post-analysis software for immune sequencing data. Study at large: Some patients lacked subtype; others had relapsing-remitting, secondary progressive or progressive-relapsing disease.

Regarding the study as a whole: The authors found that F measure strongly co-clustered same-batch samples. A significant reduction in normalized Chao1 diversity was observed in multiple sclerosis patients versus controls.

Prepared TCR beta cDNA libraries contained unique molecular identifiers. A population of roughly 0.9 to 11 million T cells gave rise to approximately 500,000 cDNA molecules. TCRdb recomputed calls from the PCR reads with MiXCR, one row per CDR3 protein. The sample holds roughly 650,000 distinct CDR3 sequences, more than 50% seen once. The TCR originated in a girl aged 2-10 years with multiple sclerosis. The sequenced sample was blood.

CDR3 in DNA: TGTGCCAGCAGCGCCGGGAGACCCTACAATGAGCAGTTCTTC. Encoded protein: CASSAGRPYNEQFF. The rearrangement links TRBV6-5 to TRBJ2-1; possible D gene TRBD2, 6 bases. CDR1 and CDR2 (germline): MNHEY, SVGAGI. This CDR3 is 14 amino acids long. Deletions cut 6 bases from V and 2 bases from J, with 11 bases between.